This T cell receptor beta chain was captured in a study of CD8+ T cells in alopecia areata. Study as a whole: The percentage of affected scalp area served as the score of severity for treated patients. Study results and caveats: Within the top 100, expanded CD8+ clones significantly decreased with tofacitinib, as did scalp clonality. Only a single nonresponder existed, so baseline CD8+ expansion links stay unclear.

There are a few counts of this clone. Its antigen is unknown. The treatment denotes: oral pan-JAK inhibitor, 5-10 mg twice daily. cDNA prepared by RNA extraction and subsequent reverse transcription served as the template for sequencing. This table comes from immunoSEQ multiplex PCR, and its TCRdb copy is limited to in-frame clones, with some not included. The sample shows around 100,000 clones, roughly 50% of them seen only once. The sample consisted of CD4+ T cells sorted from blood, taken at week 24, from a patient treated with tofacitinib. The TCR originated in a human donor with alopecia areata.

Here the CDR3 DNA reads TGCAGCGTGGAACTAACAGGGTACTATGGCTACACCTTC. Translating it yields CSVELTGYYGYTF. This sequence joins TRBV29-1 and TRBJ1-2; TRBD1 is a possible D gene (6 bases). Germline lookup yields CDR1 SQVTM and CDR2 ANQGSEA. The CDR3 runs 13 residues. V was trimmed by 6 bases and J by 3 bases, leaving 14 bases between them.